A selection of T cell receptor beta chains follows, all from one sample in a study of response to subunit inactivated influenza vaccine. MiXCR, applied by TCRdb to the RT-PCR reads, yields one record per CDR3 protein. The repertoire holds 540,000 or so distinct CDR3 sequences, with 10% to 15% as singletons. Source: PBMCs from blood, taken roughly 45 days after vaccination. These receptors were obtained from a man aged 50 to 60 who received an inactivated influenza vaccine. Both conserved end residues are part of each CDR3. A D gene is named only where the DNA matches it firmly. Clone size is shown for a subset of rows, as once, few, many or a class of expanded clone.

D	V	J	size	CDR3	DNA
.	TRBV11-1	TRBJ2-3	.	CASSLASSGASSTDTQYF	TGTGCCAGCAGCTTAGCCTCATCGGGGGCATCTAGCACAGATACGCAGTATTTT
.	TRBV28	TRBJ1-2	few	CASRGEYGYTF	TGTGCCAGCCGAGGAGAGTATGGCTACACCTTC
.	TRBV27	TRBJ1-5	.	CASSKIRQPYQPQHF	TGTGCCAGCAGCAAAATTAGACAGCCGTATCAGCCCCAGCATTTT
TRBD1	TRBV6-2/TRBV6-3	TRBJ1-4	few	CASGRRQGVGEKLFF	TGTGCCAGCGGCCGAAGACAGGGGGTCGGTGAAAAACTGTTTTTT
.	TRBV6-5	TRBJ2-6	.	CASSYGGANVLTF	TGTGCCAGCAGTTACGGAGGGGCCAACGTCCTGACTTTC
.	TRBV6-5	TRBJ2-3	few	CASSYESGLRTDTQYF	TGTGCCAGCAGTTACGAGAGCGGGCTCCGCACAGATACGCAGTATTTT
.	TRBV6-2/TRBV6-3	TRBJ2-3	.	CASSYGTHETDTQYF	TGTGCCAGCAGTTACGGGACTCACGAGACAGATACGCAGTATTTT
TRBD2	TRBV6-1	TRBJ2-3	few	CASSNFLAGSTDTQYF	TGTGCCAGCAGCAACTTCCTAGCGGGGAGCACAGATACGCAGTATTTT
.	TRBV6-1	TRBJ2-2	few	CATMGWNTGELFF	TGTGCCACCATGGGGTGGAACACCGGGGAGCTGTTTTTT
.	TRBV12-3/TRBV12-4	TRBJ1-1	many	CASSFRGTEAFF	TGTGCCAGCAGCTTCCGAGGCACTGAAGCTTTCTTT
TRBD1	TRBV3-1	TRBJ2-7	.	CASSQGTGKIAAEQYF	TGTGCCAGCAGCCAAGGGACAGGGAAAATTGCGGCCGAGCAGTACTTC
.	TRBV4-3	TRBJ1-1	many	CASSQDILNTEAFF	TGCGCCAGCAGCCAAGATATTCTTAACACTGAAGCTTTCTTT
.	TRBV7-6	TRBJ2-7	.	CASSSSKNEQYF	TGTGCCAGCAGCTCTTCCAAGAACGAGCAGTACTTC
TRBD1	TRBV12-3/TRBV12-4	TRBJ2-3	once	CASRSRDRGFADTQYF	TGTGCCAGCAGGTCCCGGGACAGGGGATTTGCAGATACGCAGTATTTT
TRBD2	TRBV27	TRBJ2-2	few	CASSPPTLAGGTGELFF	TGTGCCAGCAGTCCTCCGACCTTGGCGGGGGGGACCGGGGAGCTGTTTTTT
.	TRBV4-2	TRBJ1-1	.	CASSQDWPGPLAEAFF	TGTGCCAGCAGCCAAGATTGGCCGGGCCCCCTCGCTGAAGCTTTCTTT
.	TRBV20-1	TRBJ2-7	few	CSADHREQYF	TGCAGTGCTGACCATAGGGAGCAGTACTTC
.	TRBV2	TRBJ2-7	once	CASSEGLVSSYEQYF	TGTGCCAGCAGTGAAGGGCTAGTGAGCTCCTACGAGCAGTACTTC
TRBD1	TRBV2	TRBJ1-2	few	CASRGTGVGYTF	TGTGCCAGCAGGGGGACAGGGGTTGGCTACACCTTC
.	TRBV5-6	TRBJ1-1	.	CASSSKSGHPEAFF	TGTGCCAGCAGCTCTAAATCGGGGCATCCCGAAGCTTTCTTT
.	TRBV7-2	TRBJ2-3	.	CASSLARGPLGTQYF	TGTGCCAGCAGCTTAGCCCGCGGGCCCCTTGGTACGCAGTATTTT
.	TRBV2	TRBJ2-3	.	CASSEAPWGDTQYF	TGTGCCAGCAGTGAAGCGCCATGGGGGGATACGCAGTATTTT
.	TRBV24-1	TRBJ2-5	few	CATSDPGSRGETQYF	TGTGCCACCAGTGACCCCGGGTCGAGGGGAGAGACCCAGTACTTC
TRBD1	TRBV5-6	TRBJ2-1	.	CASTRTGTGVNEQFF	TGTGCCAGCACCCGGACCGGGACAGGGGTCAATGAGCAGTTCTTC
.	TRBV7-6	TRBJ2-5	few	CASSLEGGIETQYF	TGTGCCAGCAGCTTAGAAGGGGGTATAGAGACCCAGTACTTC
.	TRBV20-1	TRBJ2-4	few	CSARDPWADIQYF	TGCAGTGCTAGAGATCCCTGGGCGGACATTCAGTACTTC
.	TRBV12-3/TRBV12-4	TRBJ1-1	.	CASRSGGQNTEAFF	TGTGCCAGCAGGTCGGGGGGTCAGAACACTGAAGCTTTCTTT
.	TRBV7-9	TRBJ2-1	.	CASSLPSDNEQFF	TGTGCCAGCAGCTTGCCCTCGGACAATGAGCAGTTCTTC
.	TRBV9	TRBJ1-4	few	CASSVDGTTNEKLFF	TGTGCCAGCAGCGTAGACGGAACAACTAATGAAAAACTGTTTTTT
TRBD2	TRBV12-3/TRBV12-4	TRBJ2-2	many	CASSLAGGARELFF	TGTGCCAGCAGCCTAGCGGGAGGGGCCCGGGAGCTGTTTTTT
.	TRBV12-3/TRBV12-4	TRBJ1-5	many	CASSFLLNQPQHF	TGTGCCAGCAGTTTCCTTTTAAATCAGCCCCAGCATTTT
.	TRBV12-3/TRBV12-4	TRBJ1-6	many	CASSPHQTPLHF	TGTGCCAGCAGTCCTCATCAAACACCCCTCCACTTT
.	TRBV12-3/TRBV12-4	TRBJ2-1	many	CASSFGSSYNEQFF	TGTGCCAGCAGTTTTGGAAGTTCCTACAATGAGCAGTTCTTC
.	TRBV12-3/TRBV12-4	TRBJ1-2	few	CASSQTEFYGYTF	TGTGCCAGCAGCCAGACCGAGTTTTATGGCTACACCTTC
TRBD2	TRBV12-3/TRBV12-4	TRBJ2-7	few	CASSPGTSGRRRYF	TGTGCCAGCTCCCCCGGGACTAGCGGGAGGAGGAGGTACTTC
.	TRBV4-3	TRBJ2-7	many	CASSQDGSPDSTYEQYF	TGCGCCAGCAGCCAAGATGGATCCCCGGACTCAACCTACGAGCAGTACTTC
.	TRBV12-3/TRBV12-4	TRBJ2-7	few	CASSFGVEQYF	TGTGCCAGCAGTTTCGGAGTGGAGCAGTACTTC